This paragraph covers one T cell receptor (beta chain) sequence. Its antigen is still unknown. The CDR3 is made up of 15 amino acids. The V end was cut by 2 bases, the J end by 6 bases, with 14 bases between. Germline V gene sequence: CDR1 SGHTA, CDR2 FQGTGA. The entry originates in a study of human T cells and chemical hapten exposure. As for the study in general: All through the approximately 26-week study, the scalp of each patient received diphenylcyclopropenone doses weekly. The upper back received 0.01% DPC by patch testing, with results read at 6 days. Study-level findings and limits: Expanded TCRs grouped into significantly more large CDR3 similarity clusters than controls produced.

Time point given: patch test 1, 2 weeks after DPC sensitization. Treatment indicated: therapeutic diphenylcyclopropenone sensitization with weekly scalp DPC. TCRdb re-analysed the RACE reads in MiXCR, keeping a single row per CDR3 protein. The sample holds 150,000 to 200,000 distinct CDR3 sequences, around 15% seen once. The sample in question was whole blood, obtained in connection with sensitization to the hapten diphenylcyclopropenone (DPC). The source of this sequence is a young woman with alopecia areata. Some clones in this sample may be carry-over from other donors' samples. The chain is built from TRBV7-3 and TRBJ1-5; D gene ambiguous. CDR3 bases: TGTGCCAGCAGCTTAGTTCGGACGGGGAGTCAGCCCCAGCATTTT. Translated: CASSLVRTGSQPQHF.